Shown below are 5 T cell receptor beta chains from a single sample sequenced in a study of siplizumab effects on memory and regulatory T cells. The method was immunoSEQ multiplex PCR; TCRdb's version includes in-frame clones alone and lacks a portion of them. The sample has 100,000 or so clones, about 90% seen once. The sample taken for sequencing was CD4+ T cells sorted from blood. Receptor source: a human donor in good health.

The chain recombines TRBV30 with TRBJ1-2; no firm D call. The CDR3 is made up of 14 amino acids. Trimming removed 7 bases from V and 5 bases from J, with 20 bases in between. Germline V gene sequence: CDR1 GTSNPN, CDR2 SVGIG (reference sequence). The CDR3 region is CASTFRALPYGYTF. The CDR3 DNA follows: TGTGCCTCTACCTTCCGGGCCCTCCCGTATGGCTACACCTTC.

The chain recombines TRBV21-1 with TRBJ1-1. TRBV21-1 is described as a pseudogene. The CDR3 contains 15 residues. The chain's CDR3 is CASSNGDFGITEAFF. The CDR3 DNA follows: TGTGCCAGCAGCAATGGGGATTTTGGTATCACTGAAGCTTTCTTT.

The chain uses TRBV6-1 and TRBJ2-7; tentative D call: TRBD2 (6 bases). This CDR3 spans 11 amino acids. Germline V CDR1 and CDR2: MNHNS, SASEGT. The V end was cut by 5 bases, the J end by 12 bases, with 14 bases between. The DNA for the CDR3 is TGTGCCAGCAGTTACGGAGGGGTCCTGTACTTC. Translated, it gives CASSYGGVLYF.

The chain is built from TRBV5-6 and TRBJ1-1, with 8 positions matching TRBD1. The germline V gene has CDR1 SGHDT and CDR2 YYEEEE. The CDR3 totals 19 residues. V trimming: 4 bases; J trimming: 2 bases; junction bases outside the gene matches: 19. Written as DNA, the CDR3 is TGTGCCAGCAGCCCCACCGAACCGGGACAGGCGAGATACAACACTGAAGCTTTCTTT. Protein sequence: CASSPTEPGQARYNTEAFF.

The chain links TRBV5-4 to TRBJ2-2; the match to TRBD2 covers 7 bases. Germline-derived CDR1 and CDR2 are SGHNT and YYREEE (reference sequence). This CDR3 has 16 residues. The V segment lost 0 bases and the J segment 5 bases; nucleotides outside the gene matches: 7. The CDR3 DNA follows: TGTGCCAGCAGCTTGGCTCCGGGAGGAGGGACCGGGGAGCTGTTTTTT. Protein product: CASSLAPGGGTGELFF.